This T cell receptor beta chain was found in a study of blood T cells in healthy people across ages. The study's findings and limits: Age advanced and TCR beta diversity per million T cells fell, roughly linearly.

This CDR3 region has 16 residues. The V end lost 0 bases, the J end lost 2 bases, and 12 bases lay between the germline ends. Germline loops: CDR1 MNHEY, CDR2 SVGAGI. Concerning this clonotype: What it binds is not known.

PCR was performed a second time for roughly 7 to 11 cycles using a sample-barcoded 5' primer and a J-beta primer mix. Via MiXCR, TCRdb re-called the 5' RACE reads, giving one row per CDR3 protein. The sample has roughly 1.4 million distinct CDR3 sequences, 59% seen once; the top ten hold 6.5% to 8.5%. Researchers report isolating at least 7 million PBMCs per sample. The sample was blood. The J gene is TRBJ2-3, the V gene TRBV6-5; the D gene could be TRBD1 or TRBD2 (5 bases each). The TCR sequence derives from a man in his late teens or twenties in good health. The CDR3 bases are TGTGCCAGCAGTTACTCGCCGGGACCAAACACAGATACGCAGTATTTT. Its protein product is CASSYSPGPNTDTQYF.